This T cell receptor (beta chain) derives from a study of shared clonotypes between healthy human individuals. The CDR3 has 15 residues. Germline V gene data show CDR1 as LNHNV and CDR2 as YYDKDF (reference sequence). The V gene lost 3 bases and the J gene lost 3 bases, with 14 bases spanning the gap. Whole-study results and caveats: With several donors compared, around 4.7% of naive CD4 clonotypes were shared. Deeper or shallower sequencing was expected to change how clonotypes are shared among donors.

Clones were read by immunoSEQ multiplex PCR, and TCRdb kept only the in-frame ones, dropping some. The sample has 550,000 to 800,000 clones, around 72% seen once. Turning to this clone: Its antigen is undetermined.

The sequencing sample was made of memory CD4+ T cells sorted from blood. Subset here: CD45RA-negative fraction. The sequence was collected from a woman aged 30 to 39 in good health. The chain joins TRBV15 to TRBJ2-5; TRBD2 is a possible D gene (5 bases). The CDR3 DNA reads as TGTGCCACCAGCAGCGACCTAGCCACGAAAGAGACCCAGTACTTC. Translated, it gives CATSSDLATKETQYF.